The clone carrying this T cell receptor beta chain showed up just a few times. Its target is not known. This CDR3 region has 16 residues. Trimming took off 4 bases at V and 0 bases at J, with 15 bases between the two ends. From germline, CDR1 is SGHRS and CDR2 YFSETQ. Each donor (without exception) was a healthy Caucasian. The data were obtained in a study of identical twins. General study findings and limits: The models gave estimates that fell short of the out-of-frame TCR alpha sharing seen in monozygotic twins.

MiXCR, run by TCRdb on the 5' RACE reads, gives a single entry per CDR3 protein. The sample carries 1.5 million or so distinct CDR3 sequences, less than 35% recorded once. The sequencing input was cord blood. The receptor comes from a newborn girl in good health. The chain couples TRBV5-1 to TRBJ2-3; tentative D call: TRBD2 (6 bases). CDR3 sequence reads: CASSENSGTSTDTQYF. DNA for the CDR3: TGCGCCAGCAGCGAAAACTCCGGGACTAGCACAGATACGCAGTATTTT.